The T cell receptor (beta chain) under discussion was sequenced for a study of T-cell reconstitution after alpha-beta-depleted transplantation in children. V lost 1 base and J lost 6, with 12 bases in between. In germline, CDR1 is MDHEN, CDR2 SYDVKM. The CDR3 is 14 residues long. This clonotype was seen a few times. Its antigen is not known. Study-wide results and limits: Newly made T cells mostly supplied T-cell counts and diversity one year after transplant. Alpha-beta T cells about two months after transplant reportedly derived from several hundred expanded graft clones. The origin of high day-60 TCRbeta diversity in some patients lay in surviving recipient T cells and thymic progenitors.

Preparing the TCRbeta library involved the use of unique molecular identifiers. TCRdb reprocessed the PCR reads with MiXCR, giving one entry per CDR3 protein. This sample has almost 600,000 distinct CDR3 sequences, with 27% found just once. The chain joins TRBV28 to TRBJ1-1, with D possibly TRBD1 on 6 matching bases. This specimen consisted of PBMCs, obtained before TCRalphabeta/CD19-depleted stem cell transplant. This receptor was obtained from a boy in the first two years of life with Wiskott-Aldrich syndrome, due to receive a stem cell transplant. This chain's CDR3 is CASSLFGGSPEAFF. As DNA, the CDR3 is TGTGCCAGCAGTTTATTCGGGGGCTCTCCTGAAGCTTTCTTT.